These 14 T cell receptor beta chains share one sample of origin, sequenced in a study of shared clonotypes between healthy human individuals. This table comes from immunoSEQ multiplex PCR, and its TCRdb copy is limited to in-frame clones, with some not included. The repertoire holds 900,000 to 1,200,000 clones, with 75% to 85% as singletons. Sequencing input: memory CD4+ T cells from PBMCs. The subset denotes: CD45RA-negative fraction. These receptors were obtained from a man aged 18 to 29 in good health. Some clones in this sample may be carry-over from other donors' samples.

This clone showed up many times. Other DNA variants within this sample encode the same CDR3. The V gene is TRBV6-6, the J gene TRBJ2-3, with unresolved D. Deletions cut 5 bases from V and 0 bases from J, with 9 bases between. The CDR3 contains 14 residues. From germline, CDR1 is MNHNY and CDR2 SVGAGI (reference sequence). The CDR3 bases are TGTGCCAGCAGTCGTTCATACAGCACAGATACGCAGTATTTT. It translates to CASSRSYSTDTQYF.

J is TRBJ2-3 and V is TRBV6-1, with 10 bases matching TRBD2. From germline, CDR1 is MNHNS and CDR2 SASEGT. This CDR3 contains 15 residues. J was trimmed by 2 bases and V by 6 bases; bases with no gene match: 5. The CDR3 DNA sequence: TGTGCCAGCAGGTCACTAGCGGGGCTCACAGATACGCAGTATTTT. As protein: CASRSLAGLTDTQYF.

This clone was seen a few times. The chain joins TRBV6-6 to TRBJ2-7; 9 bases map to TRBD2. V dropped 7 bases and J dropped 6; count of bases not matched to a gene: 13. This CDR3 region has 15 residues. CDR1 and CDR2 (germline): MNHNY, SVGAGI (reference sequence). CDR3 region: CASTSSSGTLVEQYF. As DNA, the CDR3 is TGTGCCAGCACCTCCTCTAGCGGGACCCTCGTCGAGCAGTACTTC.

This clone was seen only once. CDR3 sequence: CASSQTRDGEAFF. The CDR3 DNA reads TGTGCCAGCAGCCAGACCCGGGACGGCGAAGCTTTCTTT. This chain connects TRBV6-5 to TRBJ1-1; perhaps TRBD1 as D (5 bases). The CDR3 spans 13 residues. Germline-derived CDR1 and CDR2 are MNHEY and SVGAGI. Deletions cut 6 bases from V and 8 bases from J, with 16 bases between.

V usage is TRBV12-5 and J usage is TRBJ2-3; 7 positions match TRBD2. The CDR3 covers 12 residues. The V gene's germline CDR1 is LGHNT and CDR2 FRNRAP. After removal of 7 bases from V and 7 bases from J, the junction contained 5 bases not matched to a gene. The CDR3 bases are TGTGCTAGTGCTATGGGAGGGAATACGCAGTATTTT. The encoded protein is CASAMGGNTQYF.

As regards this clone: The sample holds other DNA sequences that translate to the same CDR3. V gene TRBV5-6 combines with J gene TRBJ2-7; 10 nucleotides match TRBD1. The CDR3 sequence is 15 residues long. CDR1 SGHDT and CDR2 YYEEEE come from the germline V gene. Trimming at V came to 0 bases and at J to 4 bases, leaving 4 bases not matched to a gene. The CDR3 region is CASSLVGTGDYEQYF. Here the CDR3 DNA reads TGTGCCAGCAGCTTGGTCGGGACAGGGGATTACGAGCAGTACTTC.

The gene calls are TRBV27 and TRBJ2-2; 9 bases map to TRBD2. The CDR3 length is 15 residues. Looked up from germline, CDR1 is MNHEY and CDR2 is SMNVEV (reference sequence). The V gene end was trimmed by 7 bases and the J gene end by 6 bases; junction bases not matched to a gene: 9. As DNA, the CDR3 is TGTGCCAGCACCGCGCTCGGGACTAGCCCCGGGGAGCTGTTTTTT. The encoded protein is CASTALGTSPGELFF.

The chain couples TRBV10-3 to TRBJ2-1; 7 bases are shared with TRBD2. The CDR3 is 16 residues long. Germline V CDR1 and CDR2: ENHRY, SYGVKD. V lost 2 bases and J lost 3; bases outside the gene matches: 7. The CDR3 nucleotides read TGTGCCATCAGTGAGGTAGCGGTAGCGGGCTACAATGAGCAGTTCTTC. Translated, it gives CAISEVAVAGYNEQFF.

The genes are TRBV7-2 and TRBJ1-3; D possibly corresponds to TRBD1 (6 bases). Between the trimmed V and J ends, which lost 5 bases and 2 bases, there was a span of 13 bases. Germline CDR1 SGHTA, CDR2 FQGNSA. This CDR3 is built from 15 residues. In nucleotides, the CDR3 is TGTGCCAGCAGCAGAGAGGGGGTGGCTGGAAACACCATATATTTT. As protein: CASSREGVAGNTIYF.

The chain carries TRBV7-2 and TRBJ2-7; 9 bases are a match to TRBD1. Germline V lookup: CDR1 SGHTA, CDR2 FQGNSA. Trimming at V came to 6 bases and at J to 2 bases, leaving 8 bases not matched to a gene. CDR3 length: 15 residues. Here the CDR3 DNA reads TGTGCCAGCAGTTTAACCGGGACAGGGACCTACGAGCAGTACTTC. Protein product: CASSLTGTGTYEQYF.

The J gene is TRBJ2-7, the V gene TRBV15; D gene ambiguous. Between the trimmed V and J ends, which lost 0 bases and 3 bases, there was a span of 6 bases. This CDR3 has 13 amino acids. Germline CDR1 LNHNV, CDR2 YYDKDF (reference sequence). The CDR3 spells CATSRETGYEQYF. CDR3 bases: TGTGCCACCAGCAGAGAGACCGGCTACGAGCAGTACTTC.

This chain uses TRBV25-1 with TRBJ1-2; D remains unclear. CDR3 size: 12 residues. Germline CDR1 and CDR2: MGHDK and SYGVNS. Trimming cost V 3 bases and J 5 bases, with 7 bases left between them. CDR3 DNA: TGTGCCAGCAGTGAGGGAGGTTATGGCTACACCTTC. As protein: CASSEGGYGYTF.

V and J are TRBV19 and TRBJ2-6; D is unresolved. Germline CDR1 is LNHDA and CDR2 is SQIVND (reference sequence). Trimming took off 3 bases at V and 1 base at J, with 13 bases between the two ends. The CDR3 extends over 17 amino acids. The CDR3 nucleotides are TGTGCCAGTAGTATCCTGGGAATGAGATCTGGGGCCAACGTCCTGACTTTC. It codes for CASSILGMRSGANVLTF.

This clone appeared once. The chain combines TRBV7-3 with TRBJ2-3, with TRBD2 matching over 7 bases. Germline V gene sequence: CDR1 SGHTA, CDR2 FQGTGA. The CDR3 has 12 residues. Losses at the gene ends were 3 bases for V and 9 bases for J; bases not matched to a gene: 3. CDR3 DNA: TGTGCCAGCAGCTTTGCGGGAGAGACGCAGTATTTT. Translating gives CASSFAGETQYF.